What follows describes a single T cell receptor (beta chain). CDR3 length: 16 residues. CDR1 and CDR2 from the germline V gene are MDHEN and SYDVKM. V lost 3 bases to trimming and J lost 7 bases; unmatched junction nucleotides: 15. Recruited during active infection, patients (from Seattle) were subsequently followed longitudinally. In the authors' methods: Counts of nucleated cells, estimated from reference gene primer amplification, were obtained. Clones were sequenced by immunoSEQ multiplex PCR, and TCRdb holds only the in-frame ones, with some missing. V, J and clone size were drawn from that table, and D and trimming were deduced from the DNA. The table has over 130,000 clones, 84% seen once. The entry originates in a study of blood T cell repertoires in COVID-19. Study-level information: COVID-19 samples, acute and convalescent, were from the United States, Italy and Spain.

The sequence derives from a man aged 25-45 years with COVID-19, enrolled during active disease. V is TRBV28 and J is TRBJ2-7; TRBD1 matches 7 bases. The sample comprised peripheral blood. CDR3 sequence reads: CASSFSYDRDSGEQYF. The CDR3 bases are TGTGCCAGCAGTTTTTCTTACGACAGGGATTCTGGGGAGCAGTACTTC.